Each of the 21 T cell receptor beta chains below was sequenced from the same sample in a study of OX40 agonist ivuxolimab in advanced cancers. Some clones are missing from TCRdb's copy, which holds only in-frame ones; the method was immunoSEQ multiplex PCR. Altogether 100,000 to 110,000 clones are present, roughly 90% being singletons, with the ten largest covering around 0.16%. The specimen was CD4+ or CD8+ T cells sorted from blood, collected in a trial of the OX40 agonist ivuxolimab. The receptors originated from an adult with an advanced solid tumor such as melanoma, head and neck, liver or kidney cancer.

The chain combines TRBV7-3 with TRBJ2-2; the match to TRBD2 covers 10 bases. Germline CDR1 is SGHTA and CDR2 is FQGTGA. The length of the CDR3 is 17 residues. The ends lost 0 bases at V and 7 bases at J; junction bases unmatched: 8. Here the CDR3 reads CASSLTLAGVLGGELFF. Written as DNA, the CDR3 is TGTGCCAGCAGCTTAACCCTAGCGGGAGTTCTGGGCGGGGAGCTGTTTTTT.

This chain uses TRBV5-1 with TRBJ2-1; TRBD2 might be the D (6 bases). V was cut by 1 base and J by 9 bases, with 20 bases left in between. The CDR3 is 16 residues long. Germline-derived CDR1 and CDR2 are SGHRS and YFSETQ. The CDR3 DNA is TGCGCCAGCAGCTTGAATAGCGGAACGCCTGGGGGTGAGCAGTTCTTC. Translation: CASSLNSGTPGGEQFF. The full variable domain, in which reference TRBV5-1 and TRBJ2-1 provide the parts outside the CDR3, is KAGVTQTPRYLIKTRGQQVTLSCSPISGHRSVSWYQQTPGQGLQFLFEYFSETQRNKGNFPGRFSGRQFSNSRSEMNVSTLELGDSALYLCASSLNSGTPGGEQFFGPGTRLTVL.

The DNA of the CDR3 is TGCGCCAGCTCTGGACTTAGCTCCTACAATGAGCAGTTCTTC. This sequence encodes CASSGLSSYNEQFF. The chain joins TRBV10-2 to TRBJ2-1; maybe TRBD2 (5 bases). V dropped 8 bases and J dropped 0 bases, with 11 bases sitting between them. The CDR3 runs 14 residues. Germline V gene sequence: CDR1 WSHSY, CDR2 SAAADI.

The rearrangement joins TRBV5-1 to TRBJ2-1; D is perhaps TRBD1 (6 bases). This CDR3 comprises 13 residues. Germline V lookup: CDR1 SGHRS, CDR2 YFSETQ. V was cut by 0 bases and J by 14 bases, with 15 bases left in between. CDR3 sequence (DNA): TGCGCCAGCAGCTTGGTGGGCAGGGGAGTAGAGTTCTTC. Amino acid sequence: CASSLVGRGVEFF.

This clone has a handful of counts. The J gene is TRBJ1-2, the V gene TRBV7-8; the D gene is possibly TRBD1 (6 bases). Germline loops: CDR1 SGHVS, CDR2 FQNEAQ. This CDR3 region has 13 residues. The V and J ends lost 2 bases and 8 bases respectively, with 12 bases between them. The CDR3 bases are TGTGCCAGCAGCTTACTCCGCGGGGGCGGCTACACCTTC. It codes for CASSLLRGGGYTF.

The chain employs TRBV13 and TRBJ1-5; perhaps TRBD1 as D (5 bases). Trimming pared 4 bases from V and 1 base from J, leaving 8 bases between. Germline V gene lookup returns CDR1 PRHDT and CDR2 FYEKMQ (reference sequence). The CDR3 extends over 14 amino acids. DNA for the CDR3: TGTGCCAGCAGCTCCAGGGTAAGCAATCAGCCCCAGCATTTT. Translated, it gives CASSSRVSNQPQHF.

V usage is TRBV6-6 and J usage is TRBJ2-1, with TRBD2 matching over 13 bases. This CDR3 region has 14 residues. Germline assignment: CDR1 MNHNY and CDR2 SVGAGI (reference sequence). V shed 7 bases, J shed 6 bases, and the junction held 3 bases outside the gene matches. DNA of the CDR3: TGTGCCAGCACAGGACTAGCGGGAGTCAATGAGCAGTTCTTC. Encoded protein: CASTGLAGVNEQFF.

The chain uses TRBV28 and TRBJ2-7, with a possible D match to TRBD1 (5 bases). V was shortened by 5 bases and J by 2 bases, with 7 bases between the two germline ends. Germline V lookup: CDR1 MDHEN, CDR2 SYDVKM. The CDR3 length is 12 residues. CDR3 residues: CASSVQAYEQYF. The CDR3 DNA is TGTGCCAGCAGTGTACAGGCCTACGAGCAGTACTTC.

The CDR3 region has the DNA TGTGCCATCAGTGACCGGGACAGGGACTCCTACGAGCAGTACTTC. Amino acid sequence: CAISDRDRDSYEQYF. V gene TRBV10-3 combines with J gene TRBJ2-7, with 9 bases matching TRBD1. V shed 3 bases, J shed 0 bases, and the junction held 3 bases outside the gene matches. The V gene's germline CDR1 is ENHRY and CDR2 SYGVKD. The CDR3 extends over 15 amino acids.

The rearrangement joins TRBV11-2 to TRBJ2-1; TRBD2 agrees at 11 bases. The CDR3 covers 15 residues. V shed 1 base, J shed 7 bases, and the junction held 3 bases outside the gene matches. CDR1 SGHAT and CDR2 FQNNGV come from the germline V gene. CDR3 residues: CASSLATSGRNEQFF. CDR3 DNA: TGTGCCAGCAGCTTAGCCACTAGCGGGAGAAATGAGCAGTTCTTC.

The genes are TRBV19 and TRBJ1-2; 7 bases align to TRBD1. J was trimmed by 2 bases and V by 4 bases; bases with no gene match: 7. The V gene's germline CDR1 is LNHDA and CDR2 SQIVND (reference sequence). The CDR3 covers 15 residues. The chain's CDR3 is CASSTSTGPNYGYTF. CDR3 in DNA: TGTGCCAGTAGTACCTCGACAGGGCCGAACTATGGCTACACCTTC.

As regards this clone: At the DNA level, this CDR3 is encoded by other sequences in the same sample as well. This chain connects TRBV5-1 to TRBJ1-1; D gene ambiguous. The CDR3 loop spans 14 amino acids. Germline lookup yields CDR1 SGHRS and CDR2 YFSETQ. The V gene lost 0 bases and the J gene lost 0 bases, with 6 bases spanning the gap. The CDR3 region has the DNA TGCGCCAGCAGCTTGGCCAGCATGAACACTGAAGCTTTCTTT. Its protein product is CASSLASMNTEAFF.

The CDR3 here is CASSLDRMNTEAFF. The DNA for the CDR3 is TGTGCCAGCAGCCTGGACAGAATGAACACTGAAGCTTTCTTT. The genes are TRBV6-4 and TRBJ1-1, with D maybe TRBD1 (6 bases). Germline values: CDR1 MRHNA, CDR2 SNTAGT. The CDR3 has 14 amino acids. The V gene lost 6 bases and the J gene lost 0 bases, with 11 bases spanning the gap.

V and J are TRBV19 and TRBJ1-2; unclear D gene. The CDR3 runs 15 residues. The V gene's germline CDR1 is LNHDA and CDR2 SQIVND (reference sequence). V gave up 0 bases and J gave up 4 bases, with 12 bases separating them. The CDR3 here is CASSIDGGSVYGYTF. CDR3 bases: TGTGCCAGTAGTATAGATGGAGGCAGCGTCTATGGCTACACCTTC.

This chain links TRBV9 with TRBJ1-1; no definite D call. Germline V gives CDR1 SGDLS, CDR2 YYNGEE. V gave up 4 bases and J gave up 0 bases, with 10 bases separating them. The CDR3 is made up of 14 amino acids. CDR3 in DNA: TGTGCCAGCAGCAATCTCGGAATGAACACTGAAGCTTTCTTT. This translates into CASSNLGMNTEAFF. The variable domain in full, completed from reference TRBV9 and TRBJ1-1, reads DSGVTQTPKHLITATGQRVTLRCSPRSGDLSVYWYQQSLDQGLQFLIQYYNGEERAKGNILERFSAQQFPDLHSELNLSSLELGDSALYFCASSNLGMNTEAFFGQGTRLTVV.

The chain couples TRBV6-4 to TRBJ2-5, with a tentative D call TRBD1 (7 bases). The CDR3 extends over 14 amino acids. V was clipped by 3 bases and J by 5 bases, with 13 bases between them. Per germline, CDR1 MRHNA and CDR2 SNTAGT. The CDR3 region is CASSEPTGRETQYF. CDR3 sequence (DNA): TGTGCCAGCAGTGAACCGACAGGGAGGGAGACCCAGTACTTC.

V is TRBV5-4 and J is TRBJ1-4; possible D gene TRBD1, 6 bases. Germline V gives CDR1 SGHNT, CDR2 YYREEE (reference sequence). The germline V and J ends were trimmed by 6 bases and 7 bases, with 13 bases remaining between them. The CDR3 spans 13 residues. The CDR3, as DNA: TGTGCCAGCAAACGGGGGCCTTTTGAAAAACTGTTTTTT. Translated, it gives CASKRGPFEKLFF.

V is TRBV4-2 and J is TRBJ2-5, with TRBD2 matching over 7 bases. Germline V gives CDR1 LGHNA, CDR2 YNFKEQ. The length of the CDR3 is 13 residues. Trimming took 4 bases from V and 5 from J; bases not matched to a gene: 4. CDR3 bases: TGTGCCAGCAGCCGGGGGGGACGGGAGACCCAGTACTTC. It codes for CASSRGGRETQYF.

The J gene is TRBJ1-2, the V gene TRBV19, with TRBD1 identical over 9 bases. CDR1 and CDR2 from the germline V gene are LNHDA and SQIVND (reference sequence). The CDR3 is made up of 16 amino acids. With 6 bases clipped from V and 4 bases from J, the junction kept 12 bases outside the gene matches. In DNA form, the CDR3 reads TGTGCCAGTAGCCCACCCGGGACAGGGACCCTCTATGGCTACACCTTC. Translated: CASSPPGTGTLYGYTF. The full variable domain, in which reference TRBV19 and TRBJ1-2 provide the parts outside the CDR3, is DGGITQSPKYLFRKEGQNVTLSCEQNLNHDAMYWYRQDPGQGLRLIYYSQIVNDFQKGDIAEGYSVSREKKESFPLTVTSAQKNPTAFYLCASSPPGTGTLYGYTFGSGTRLTVV.

The V and J genes are TRBV2 and TRBJ1-5; no definite D call. In germline, CDR1 is SNHLY, CDR2 FYNNEI. The ends were cut back, 2 bases at V and 2 bases at J, with 7 bases in the middle. This CDR3 has 14 residues. The CDR3 sequence: CASSEIQGNQPQHF. DNA of the CDR3: TGTGCCAGCAGTGAAATCCAGGGCAATCAGCCCCAGCATTTT.

This clone was counted once. The rearrangement links TRBV5-4 to TRBJ2-1; TRBD2 agrees at 16 bases. The ends lost 4 bases at V and 6 bases at J; junction bases unmatched: 7. The length of the CDR3 is 17 residues. Germline V gene lookup returns CDR1 SGHNT and CDR2 YYREEE (reference sequence). The CDR3 DNA reads TGTGCCAGCAGCCCCCCCGGGACTAGCGGGGGGGCCAATGAGCAGTTCTTC. Translated, it gives CASSPPGTSGGANEQFF.